This is a list of T cell receptor beta chains from one sample in a study of blood T cells in healthy people across ages. TCRdb reprocessed the 5' RACE reads via MiXCR and lists one record per CDR3 protein. The table lists approximately 800,000 distinct CDR3 sequences, about 46% of them singletons. The source material was blood. The origin of the receptors is an elderly man in good health. Both conserved end residues are part of each CDR3. A D gene is named only where the DNA matches it firmly. Clone size is shown for a subset of rows, as once, few, many or a class of expanded clone.

CDR3nt	CDR3aa	d_gene	j_gene	abundance	v_gene
TGTGCCAGCAGTGTAGGTTTCAGGGTTGGCGAGCAGTACTTC	CASSVGFRVGEQYF	.	TRBJ2-7	.	TRBV27
TGCAGTAGGGTACTAGCGGACACAGATACGCAGTATTTT	CSRVLADTDTQYF	TRBD2	TRBJ2-3	.	TRBV20-1
TGCAGTGCTAACCGGGACACAGGCACAGATACGCAGTATTTT	CSANRDTGTDTQYF	.	TRBJ2-3	.	TRBV20-1
TGTGCCAGCAGTGAGCAAGAGTTTGATTCACCCCTCCACTTT	CASSEQEFDSPLHF	.	TRBJ1-6	many	TRBV25-1
TGCAGTGCTACTATCGGGGACAGGGGGCATTCAGATACGCAGTATTTT	CSATIGDRGHSDTQYF	TRBD1	TRBJ2-3	many	TRBV20-1
TGCAGCGTTGGGGAACTCACAGATACGCAGTATTTT	CSVGELTDTQYF	.	TRBJ2-3	.	TRBV29-1
TGTGCCACCCGTGGTGTCACCGGGGAGCTGTTTTTT	CATRGVTGELFF	.	TRBJ2-2	.	TRBV24-1
TGTGCCAGCAGCTATGCAGGGGATCGCCGCTACGAGCAGTACTTC	CASSYAGDRRYEQYF	.	TRBJ2-7	.	TRBV28
TGTGCCAGCAGCTCAGGCCTCCTTGAGAAACTGTTTTTT	CASSSGLLEKLFF	.	TRBJ1-4	.	TRBV13
TGCGCCAGCGGCTTCTTAGGCTTCGGGGAGCTGTTTTTT	CASGFLGFGELFF	.	TRBJ2-2	once	TRBV5-1
TGTGCCAGCAGACAAACCCGACGCGGTGGGGATTTCCCTAATGAGCAGTTCTTC	CASRQTRRGGDFPNEQFF	.	TRBJ2-1	.	TRBV3-1
TGTGCCAGCAGACCTAGTTTATTACTAGCTCCCGGGGAGCTGTTTTTT	CASRPSLLLAPGELFF	.	TRBJ2-2	.	TRBV27
TGTGCCAGCAGCCCGGGACTAGCGGGAGTTTGGAATGAGCAGTACTTC	CASSPGLAGVWNEQYF	TRBD2	TRBJ2-5	.	TRBV5-6
TGTGCCAGCAGGCGGACAGGCCTCAACTATGGCTACACCTTC	CASRRTGLNYGYTF	TRBD1	TRBJ1-2	.	TRBV12-3/TRBV12-4
TGTGCCAGCAGCCAACTCAGAGGACTCAGTGAGCAGTACTTC	CASSQLRGLSEQYF	.	TRBJ2-7	few	TRBV14
TGTGCCAGCAGCCCGTCGCCGGGACAGGGATTTGGAAGCAATCAGCCCCAGCATTTT	CASSPSPGQGFGSNQPQHF	TRBD1	TRBJ1-5	.	TRBV3-1
TGTGCCAGCAGAACTACAGTCTACGAGCAGTACTTC	CASRTTVYEQYF	.	TRBJ2-7	.	TRBV2
TGTGCCACCAGTGACCGACAGGGGAGGGATGAGCAGTTCTTC	CATSDRQGRDEQFF	.	TRBJ2-1	.	TRBV24-1
TGTGCCAGCAGTGTTCAAGGGCAGGGCGGTCAGCCCCAGCATTTT	CASSVQGQGGQPQHF	.	TRBJ1-5	many	TRBV2
TGTGCCAGCAGCGATTTGACAGGGATCGAGCAGTACTTC	CASSDLTGIEQYF	TRBD1	TRBJ2-7	.	TRBV4-2
TGCGCCAGCCCAGGGACTAGCGCAGATACGCAGTATTTT	CASPGTSADTQYF	TRBD2	TRBJ2-3	.	TRBV5-1
TGCAGCGCTCAGACTAGCTCCTACGAGCGGTACTTC	CSAQTSSYERYF	TRBD2	TRBJ2-7	.	TRBV29-1
TGTGCCAGCAGCTTAGCCGGGACTAGCGGGGGTGAGCAGTTCTTC	CASSLAGTSGGEQFF	TRBD2	TRBJ2-1	few	TRBV11-3
TGTGCCAGCAGCCCCGGGACACCAAAAGAGACCCAGTACTTC	CASSPGTPKETQYF	.	TRBJ2-5	few	TRBV3-1
TGCGCCAGCAGCTGGAGGCGGGAGGGAGAGACCCAGTACTTC	CASSWRREGETQYF	TRBD2	TRBJ2-5	.	TRBV5-1
TGTGTCACCAGGGGACGGCCAGCGCGCAATGAGCAGTTCTTC	CVTRGRPARNEQFF	.	TRBJ2-1	.	TRBV15
TGTGCCAGCAGCCCGGGATTAGCGGGAGTTTTGAACACCGGGGAGCTGTTTTTT	CASSPGLAGVLNTGELFF	TRBD2	TRBJ2-2	.	TRBV5-6
TGTGCCAGCCTACAGGCGGGAGGAAACTACAATGAGCAGTTCTTC	CASLQAGGNYNEQFF	TRBD2	TRBJ2-1	few	TRBV25-1
TGTGCCTGGAGTCGTGGGGAGCAGTACTTC	CAWSRGEQYF	.	TRBJ2-5	.	TRBV30
TGTGCCAGCAGCCAGCCGGGACAGGGGGCAGAGGAGCAGTACTTC	CASSQPGQGAEEQYF	TRBD1	TRBJ2-5	.	TRBV6-6
TGCGCCAGCAGCCCTTCGACTAGCGGGAGTTCGGATACGCAGTATTTT	CASSPSTSGSSDTQYF	TRBD2	TRBJ2-3	.	TRBV4-1
TGTGCCAGCAGCTTTCGCAGGAGGGGCGCAGATACGCAGTATTTT	CASSFRRRGADTQYF	.	TRBJ2-3	.	TRBV7-2
TGTGCCTGGGCCCTTACCGGGACTAGCGGGATTGGTGAGCAGTTCTTC	CAWALTGTSGIGEQFF	TRBD2	TRBJ2-1	few	TRBV30
TGCGCCAGCAGCCTCTCGACGAACACCGGGGAGCTGTTTTTT	CASSLSTNTGELFF	.	TRBJ2-2	many	TRBV4-3
TGTGCCAGCAGTGTCTTGAGCGGGAACACAGATACGCAGTATTTT	CASSVLSGNTDTQYF	TRBD2	TRBJ2-3	.	TRBV2